The next 15 T cell receptor beta chains were all read from a single sample in a study of CD8+CD57+ T cells in acquired aplastic anemia. The sequenced patients had an expansion of CD8+CD57+ cells seen by flow cytometry. Both TCR beta VDJ combination and CDR3 sequence profiling were carried out. Genomic DNA was the template for this profiling. TCRdb reprocessed the reads via MiXCR and lists one record per CDR3 protein. The sample lists over 150,000 distinct CDR3 sequences; about 64% were seen once. Sequenced: sorted CD4+, CD8+, or CD8+CD57+ T cells (not recorded which) from PBMCs. The receptor set was obtained from a human donor with aplastic anemia.

This sequence joins TRBV20-1 and TRBJ1-2; D gene uncertain. Looked up from germline, CDR1 is DFQATT and CDR2 is SNEGSKA (reference sequence). V lost 0 bases to trimming and J lost 3 bases, with 11 bases between them. The CDR3 covers 14 residues. The CDR3 coding sequence is TGCAGTGCTAGAGATCATCAGATTGACTATGGCTACACCTTC. Its protein product is CSARDHQIDYGYTF.

The chain recombines TRBV5-1 with TRBJ2-3, with D tentatively TRBD2 (5 bases). CDR3 length: 15 residues. The germline CDR1 and CDR2 sequences are SGHRS and YFSETQ. V was cut by 1 base and J by 3 bases, with 12 bases left in between. The chain's CDR3 is CASSLIEGSTDTQYF. The DNA for the CDR3 is TGCGCCAGCAGCTTGATCGAGGGATCGACAGATACGCAGTATTTT.

Here the CDR3 DNA reads TGTGCCAGCAGCTCCGACCAGAGGGGGCAGTACTTC. This translates into CASSSDQRGQYF. J is TRBJ2-7 and V is TRBV7-8; D is tentatively TRBD1 or TRBD2 (5 bases each). V gave up 4 bases and J gave up 9 bases, with 13 bases separating them. From germline, CDR1 is SGHVS and CDR2 FQNEAQ. CDR3 length: 12 amino acids.

The chain uses TRBV6-1 and TRBJ1-2; 11 bases fit TRBD1. The CDR3 totals 16 residues. CDR1 and CDR2 from the germline V gene are MNHNS and SASEGT. The V segment lost 3 bases and the J segment 4 bases; nucleotides outside the gene matches: 7. CDR3 in amino acids: CASSDGRDRGVYGYTF. Here the CDR3 DNA reads TGTGCCAGCAGTGACGGCCGGGACAGGGGGGTCTATGGCTACACCTTC.

The chain couples TRBV19 to TRBJ2-6, with a weak D call TRBD2 (6 bases). V gave up 8 bases and J gave up 0 bases, with 11 bases separating them. Germline values: CDR1 LNHDA, CDR2 SQIVND (reference sequence). CDR3 length equals 15 residues. The CDR3 DNA reads as TGTGCCAGTGGACTAAGTAACTCTGGGGCCAACGTCCTGACTTTC. Translated, it gives CASGLSNSGANVLTF.

The chain uses TRBV7-2 and TRBJ2-7, with a possible D match to TRBD2 (5 bases). This CDR3 contains 13 residues. The germline V and J ends were trimmed by 5 bases and 3 bases, with 11 bases remaining between them. Germline V gene sequence: CDR1 SGHTA, CDR2 FQGNSA. The CDR3 sequence is CASSAGPRYEQYF. The CDR3, as DNA: TGTGCCAGCAGCGCGGGCCCGCGCTACGAGCAGTACTTC. The whole variable domain, remainder taken from reference TRBV7-2 and TRBJ2-7, is GAGVSQSPSNKVTEKGKDVELRCDPISGHTALYWYRQSLGQGLEFLIYFQGNSAPDKSGLPSDRFSAERTGGSVSTLTIQRTQQEDSAVYLCASSAGPRYEQYFGPGTRLTVT.

This clonotype was counted many times. V and J are TRBV24-1 and TRBJ1-2; D might be TRBD1 (6 bases). Germline CDR1 reads KGHDR; CDR2 reads SFDVKD. Trimming pared 4 bases from V and 6 bases from J, leaving 14 bases between. This CDR3 has 14 residues. The CDR3 protein is CATSDPFDRHGYTF. CDR3 coding DNA: TGTGCCACCAGTGACCCCTTCGACAGGCATGGCTACACCTTC.

The rearrangement links TRBV7-9 to TRBJ2-2; 7 positions match TRBD1. Germline V CDR1 and CDR2: SEHNR, FQNEAQ (reference sequence). Trimming removed 1 base from V and 1 base from J; junction bases left unmatched: 0. There are 15 residues in the CDR3. This CDR3 is CASSLGQGNTGELFF. CDR3 DNA sequence: TGTGCCAGCAGCTTAGGACAGGGGAACACCGGGGAGCTGTTTTTT.

The rearrangement joins TRBV19 to TRBJ1-1; possible D gene TRBD1, 5 bases. Trimming removed 3 bases from V and 6 bases from J, with 20 bases in between. The CDR3 extends over 16 amino acids. Germline CDR1 reads LNHDA; CDR2 reads SQIVND (reference sequence). The CDR3 DNA follows: TGTGCCAGTAGTATTGGCGTTCGTTTGTGGGGGTCTGAAGCTTTCTTT. As protein: CASSIGVRLWGSEAFF.

The gene calls are TRBV7-2 and TRBJ2-7; TRBD1 aligns across 9 bases. Looked up from germline, CDR1 is SGHTA and CDR2 is FQGNSA. The CDR3 runs 14 residues. J gave up 6 bases and V 4 bases, and 7 bases lay outside the gene matches. CDR3 DNA sequence: TGTGCCAGCAGCTACGGACAGGGGTCTAGCGAGCAGTACTTC. Residues: CASSYGQGSSEQYF.

V usage is TRBV7-8 and J usage is TRBJ2-5; 7 bases line up with TRBD1. The CDR3 consists of 14 residues. CDR1 is SGHVS, CDR2 FQNEAQ, per germline. Trimming at V came to 7 bases and at J to 4 bases, leaving 9 bases not matched to a gene. CDR3 DNA: TGTGCCAGCACCACCCGGGACAGAGGAGAGACCCAGTACTTC. It yields the protein CASTTRDRGETQYF.

The gene calls are TRBV20-1 and TRBJ1-1, with 8 bases fitting TRBD1. Germline CDR1 is DFQATT and CDR2 is SNEGSKA (reference sequence). This CDR3 is 13 amino acids long. Unmatched junction bases numbered 4, after V lost 6 bases and J lost 1 base. DNA of the CDR3: TGCAGTGCCCTGACAGGGGAGAACACTGAAGCTTTCTTT. This sequence encodes CSALTGENTEAFF.

This sequence joins TRBV5-1 and TRBJ1-5, with D hard to call. V shed 5 bases and J shed 1 base, with 7 bases lying between them. CDR1 is SGHRS, CDR2 YFSETQ, per germline. This CDR3 has 13 residues. The CDR3 bases are TGCGCCAGCAGATCTGACAGCAATCAGCCCCAGCATTTT. Its protein product is CASRSDSNQPQHF.

The CDR3 region is CASRAPYEAFF. CDR3 sequence (DNA): TGCGCCAGCCGGGCTCCCTATGAAGCTTTCTTT. The genes are TRBV4-1 and TRBJ1-1; the D is unclear. The CDR3 covers 11 residues. Germline loops: CDR1 MGHRA, CDR2 YSYEKL. V lost 8 bases and J 7 bases, leaving 11 bases between the germline ends.

The gene calls are TRBV6-4 and TRBJ1-2; D gene unclear. The CDR3 extends over 12 amino acids. Trimming took 3 bases from V and 4 from J, leaving 6 bases between them. The germline V gene encodes CDR1 MRHNA and CDR2 SNTAGT. The CDR3 bases are TGTGCCAGCAGTGATGGGATCTATGGCTACACCTTC. This encodes CASSDGIYGYTF.